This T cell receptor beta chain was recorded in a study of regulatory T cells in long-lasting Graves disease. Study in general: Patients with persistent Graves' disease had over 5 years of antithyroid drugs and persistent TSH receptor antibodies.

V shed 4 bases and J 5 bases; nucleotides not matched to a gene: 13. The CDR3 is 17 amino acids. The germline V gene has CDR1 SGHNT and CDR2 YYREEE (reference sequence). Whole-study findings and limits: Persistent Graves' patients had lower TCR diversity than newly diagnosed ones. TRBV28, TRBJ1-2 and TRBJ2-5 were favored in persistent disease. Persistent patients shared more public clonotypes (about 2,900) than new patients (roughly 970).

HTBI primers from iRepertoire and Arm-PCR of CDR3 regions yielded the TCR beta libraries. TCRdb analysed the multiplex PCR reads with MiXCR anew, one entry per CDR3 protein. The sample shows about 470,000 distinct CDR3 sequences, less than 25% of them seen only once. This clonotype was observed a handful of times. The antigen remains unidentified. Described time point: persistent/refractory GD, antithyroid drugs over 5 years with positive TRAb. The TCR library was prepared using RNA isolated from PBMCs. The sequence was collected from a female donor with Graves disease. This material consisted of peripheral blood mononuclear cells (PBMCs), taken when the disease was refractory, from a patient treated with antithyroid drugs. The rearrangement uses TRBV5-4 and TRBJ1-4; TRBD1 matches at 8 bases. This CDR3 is CASSAGRQGSSNEKLFF. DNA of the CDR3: TGTGCCAGCAGCGCAGGCCGACAGGGGAGCTCGAATGAAAAACTGTTTTTT.